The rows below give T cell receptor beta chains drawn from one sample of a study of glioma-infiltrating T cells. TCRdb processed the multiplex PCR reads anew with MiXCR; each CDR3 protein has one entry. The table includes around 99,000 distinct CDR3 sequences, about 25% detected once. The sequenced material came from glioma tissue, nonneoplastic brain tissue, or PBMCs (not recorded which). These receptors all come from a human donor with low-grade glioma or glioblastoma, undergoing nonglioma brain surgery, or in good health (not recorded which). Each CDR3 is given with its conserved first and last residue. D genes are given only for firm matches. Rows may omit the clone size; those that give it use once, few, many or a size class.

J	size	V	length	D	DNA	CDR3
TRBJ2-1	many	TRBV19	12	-	TGTGCCAGCACCGCAGGTTACAATGAGCAGTTCTTC	CASTAGYNEQFF
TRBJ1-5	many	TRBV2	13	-	TGTGCCAGCTGGAGGGCGGACAATCAGCCCCAGCATTTT	CASWRADNQPQHF
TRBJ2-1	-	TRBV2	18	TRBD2	TGTGCCAGCAGTTGGATGGGAGGGGCGTCCAGCTCCTACAATGAGCAGTTCTTC	CASSWMGGASSSYNEQFF
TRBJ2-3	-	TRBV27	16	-	TGTGCCAGCAGTTCGGCCGGGACACCCAGCACAGATATGCAGTATTTT	CASSSAGTPSTDMQYF
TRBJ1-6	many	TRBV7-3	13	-	TGTGCCAGCAGCGCCCGAGAAGGGTCACCCCTCCACTTT	CASSAREGSPLHF
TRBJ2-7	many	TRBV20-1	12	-	TGCAGTGCTAGTATCCACGCCTACGAGCAGTACTTC	CSASIHAYEQYF
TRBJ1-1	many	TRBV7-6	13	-	TGTGCCAGCAGCTTATCGGGGAACACTGAAGCTTTCTTT	CASSLSGNTEAFF
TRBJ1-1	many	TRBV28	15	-	TGTGCCAGCAGCCAAATACAGGGCCCCTACCCTGAAGCTTTCTTT	CASSQIQGPYPEAFF
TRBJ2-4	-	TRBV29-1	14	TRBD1	TGCAGCGTTGTGCGCCCGACAGGGCGGGACATTCAGTACTTC	CSVVRPTGRDIQYF
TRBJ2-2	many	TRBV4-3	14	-	TGCGCCAGCAGCTATAGATACGGCGCCGGGGAGCTGTTTTTT	CASSYRYGAGELFF
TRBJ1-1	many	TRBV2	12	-	TGTGCCAGCATGACGGTGGGAACTGAAGCTTTCTTT	CASMTVGTEAFF
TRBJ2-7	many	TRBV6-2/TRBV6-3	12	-	TGTGCCAGCTTAACTCAGCACTCGAAGCAGTACTTC	CASLTQHSKQYF
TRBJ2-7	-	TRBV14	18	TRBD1	TGTGCCAGCAGCCAAGCTGCCGGGACAGGGTTCCACTCCTACGAGCAGTACTTC	CASSQAAGTGFHSYEQYF
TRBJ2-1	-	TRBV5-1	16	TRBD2	TGCGCCAGCAGCTTGGCGATAGCGGGAGCAGGGAATGAGCAGTTCTTC	CASSLAIAGAGNEQFF
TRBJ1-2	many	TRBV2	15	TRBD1	TGTGCCAGCAGTGTAGGGGACAGTTTCTACTATGGCTACACCTTC	CASSVGDSFYYGYTF
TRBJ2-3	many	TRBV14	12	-	TGTGCCAGCAGTCGGCTCACAGATACGCAGTATTTT	CASSRLTDTQYF
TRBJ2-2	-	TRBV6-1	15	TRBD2	TGTACCGGCCATCGTACTAGCGGGTACACCGGGGAGCTGTTTTTT	CTGHRTSGYTGELFF
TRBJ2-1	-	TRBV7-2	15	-	TGTGCCAGCAGCTTAATTTTTCGGGTAGCGCGGGAGCAGTTCTTC	CASSLIFRVAREQFF
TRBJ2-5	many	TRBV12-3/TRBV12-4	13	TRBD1	TGTGCCAGCAGCGGGACAGCCCAAGAGACCCAGTACTTC	CASSGTAQETQYF
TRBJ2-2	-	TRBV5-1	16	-	TGCGCCAGCAGCTTGGACGGCACCCTGAACACCGGGGAGCTGTTTTTT	CASSLDGTLNTGELFF
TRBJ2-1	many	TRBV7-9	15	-	TGTGCCAGCAGCTATCCTAAGGCAGGGAGGAATGAGCAGTTCTTC	CASSYPKAGRNEQFF
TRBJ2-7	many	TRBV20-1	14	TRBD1	TGCAGTGCTAGATCCGGGACAGGCTCCTACGAGCAGTACTTC	CSARSGTGSYEQYF
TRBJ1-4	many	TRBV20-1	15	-	TGCAGTGCTAGAGATCGCCGGCAGGGAATCGAAAAACTGTTTTTT	CSARDRRQGIEKLFF
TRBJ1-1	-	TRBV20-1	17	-	TGCAGTGCTACCCCCCCCGGGGGGATGGGGGCGAACACTAAAGCTTTCTTT	CSATPPGGMGANTKAFF
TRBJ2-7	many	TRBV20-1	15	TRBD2	TGCAGTGCTAGAGAGTACTCACGGGAGGGCTACGAGCAGTACTTC	CSAREYSREGYEQYF
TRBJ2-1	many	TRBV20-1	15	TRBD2	TGCAGTGCTGTGAGGACTAGCGGGGGCTACAATGAGCAGTTCTTC	CSAVRTSGGYNEQFF
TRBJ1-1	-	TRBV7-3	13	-	TGTGCCAGCAGCCTCGAGAAGAACACTGAAGCTTTCTTT	CASSLEKNTEAFF
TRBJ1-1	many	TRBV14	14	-	TGTGCCAGCAGCCAAGATAGCGTAGTCTCTGAAGCTTTCTTT	CASSQDSVVSEAFF
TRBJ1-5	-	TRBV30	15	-	TGTGCCTGGAGTGAACCGGATCGAAGCAATCAGCCCCAGCATTTT	CAWSEPDRSNQPQHF
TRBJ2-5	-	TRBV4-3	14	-	TGCGCCAGCAGCCAAGCCGCGACAGGAGAGACCCAGTACTTC	CASSQAATGETQYF
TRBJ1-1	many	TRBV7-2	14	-	TGTGCCAGCAGCTTAGACAGCAGGGGCACTGAAGCTTTCTTT	CASSLDSRGTEAFF
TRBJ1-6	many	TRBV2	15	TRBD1	TGTGCCAGCAGTGAATTCGGACAGGGTAATTCACCCCTCCACTTT	CASSEFGQGNSPLHF
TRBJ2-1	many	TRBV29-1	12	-	TGCAGCGTTGAAAGGCGTGAAAATGAGCAGTTCTTC	CSVERRENEQFF
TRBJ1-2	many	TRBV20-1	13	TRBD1	TGCAGTGCCCTCTCGCCAGGGGGCTATGGCTACACCTTC	CSALSPGGYGYTF
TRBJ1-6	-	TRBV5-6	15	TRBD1	TGTGCCAGCAGCCGCGACAGGGTTAATAATTCACCCCTCCACTTT	CASSRDRVNNSPLHF
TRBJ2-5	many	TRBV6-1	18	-	TGTGCCAGCACCACAAGACTCTATTTTCAGGAAATCGTAGAGACCCAGTACTTC	CASTTRLYFQEIVETQYF
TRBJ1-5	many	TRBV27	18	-	TGTGCCAGCAGTTTAACCAAGGGGGGCGTAGATAGCAATCAGCCCCAGCATTTT	CASSLTKGGVDSNQPQHF
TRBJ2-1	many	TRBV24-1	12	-	TGTGCCACCAGCAGCGGGCGGACTGAGCAGTTCTTC	CATSSGRTEQFF
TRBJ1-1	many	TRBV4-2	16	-	TGTGCCAGCAGCCAAGATGTAGCTGGGTTATTAGCTGAAGCTTTCTTT	CASSQDVAGLLAEAFF
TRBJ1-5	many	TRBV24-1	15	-	TGTGCCACCAGTGACCCCCGAGAGGGGAACCAGCCCCAGCATTTT	CATSDPREGNQPQHF
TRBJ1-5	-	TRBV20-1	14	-	TGCAGTGCTAGAGGGGGGAGTAGCAATCAGCCCCAGCATTTT	CSARGGSSNQPQHF
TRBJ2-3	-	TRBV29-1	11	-	TGCAGCGTTCGGGTGACAGATACGCAGTATTTT	CSVRVTDTQYF
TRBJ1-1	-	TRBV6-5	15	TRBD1	TGTGCCTGCAGTGAGGGACAGGGGTTTCGCGCTGAAGCTTTCTTT	CACSEGQGFRAEAFF
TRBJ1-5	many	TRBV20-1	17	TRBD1	TGCAGTGCTCTACCGGGACAGGGGGATTATAGCAATCAGCCCCAGCATTTT	CSALPGQGDYSNQPQHF
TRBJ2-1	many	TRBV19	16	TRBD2	TGTGCCAGTAGTATTGGGGGGGCGGGAGGATACAATGAGCAGTTCTTC	CASSIGGAGGYNEQFF
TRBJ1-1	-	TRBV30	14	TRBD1	TGTGCCTGGAGGTCCAATTACAGGGGCACTGAAGCTTTCTTT	CAWRSNYRGTEAFF
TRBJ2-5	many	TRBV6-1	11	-	TGTGCCAGCAGTTCCCTCGGGACCCAGTACTTC	CASSSLGTQYF
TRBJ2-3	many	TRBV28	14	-	TGTGCCAGCAACCTTCCCGTGAGCACAGATACGCAGTATTTT	CASNLPVSTDTQYF
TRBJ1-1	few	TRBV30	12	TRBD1	TGTGCAAATCAGGGGGCGAACACTGAAGCTTTCTTT	CANQGANTEAFF
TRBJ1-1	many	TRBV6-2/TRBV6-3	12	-	TGTGCCAGCAGTACCTCGACGACTGAAGCTTTCTTT	CASSTSTTEAFF
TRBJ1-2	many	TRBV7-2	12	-	TGTGCCAGCAGCCACACAAAATCTGGCTACACCTTC	CASSHTKSGYTF
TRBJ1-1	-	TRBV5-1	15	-	TGCGCCAGCAGCTTGCTGAGTTCTACGGACACTGAAGCTTTCTTT	CASSLLSSTDTEAFF
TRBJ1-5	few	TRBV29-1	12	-	TGCAGCGTCCAAGCGGGCAATCAGCCCCAGCATTTT	CSVQAGNQPQHF
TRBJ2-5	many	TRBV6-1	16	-	TGTGCCAGCAGGCCCCCGGGCAGGCGTCTTCAAGAGACCCAGTACTTC	CASRPPGRRLQETQYF
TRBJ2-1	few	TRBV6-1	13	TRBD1	TGTTCCAGTACAGGGGGCGCCTACAATGAGCAGTTCTTC	CSSTGGAYNEQFF
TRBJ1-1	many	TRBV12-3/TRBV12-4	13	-	TGTGCCAGCAGTTTCGCGGACAGAACTGAAGCTTTCTTT	CASSFADRTEAFF